Listed below are T cell receptor beta chains from one sample, sequenced in a study of shared clonotypes between healthy human individuals. Assay: immunoSEQ multiplex PCR; the TCRdb copy retains only in-frame clones and omits some. Found here are about half a million clones, 78% of them singletons; the top ten hold around 11%. The sample taken for sequencing was PBMCs. These receptors all come from a woman in her thirties or forties in good health. Some clones in this sample may be carry-over from other donors' samples. The conserved cysteine and the conserved F or W are not part of the CDR3 here. Each record gives: clone size, CDR3 length, V gene, CDR3 protein. Only part of the rows carry a size: once, few, many, or a class if the clone is expanded.

NA,13,TRBV7-9,ASSLGTGNGYEQY
many,11,TRBV19,ASSIVVNTEAF
few,10,TRBV13,ASSLSSGEQY
NA,13,TRBV14,ASSQPQGGDYGYT
NA,13,TRBV5-4,ASSPVGGTGYEQY
NA,12,TRBV4-1,ASSQGQGAYEQY
few,13,TRBV19,ASRRMAGGNEKLF
NA,13,TRBV28,ASTIPGQGYYGYT
NA,14,TRBV11-2,ASSFDRGLYNYGYT
NA,10,TRBV14,ASSRDPYEQY
NA,12,TRBV2,ASCRQYSTDTQY
many,12,TRBV4-2,ASNTGGESSEQY
many,13,TRBV9,ASSVDPSHGTEQF
NA,13,TRBV7-2,ASSLGGASTDTQY
NA,12,TRBV7-2,ASSLRLGRTEAF
NA,11,TRBV5-4,ASSLGGTDTQY
NA,11,TRBV28,ASSFSPGWGYT
NA,8,TRBV21-1,AGGRGEQY
NA,12,TRBV6-1,ASRIQGAKETQY
NA,10,TRBV25-1,ASSAGIREQY
once,12,TRBV10-3,AISEGLAFYEQY
NA,15,TRBV7-9,ASSFADSDSGANVLT
NA,16,TRBV28,ASNVNKSRGGSNYGYT
NA,13,TRBV7-2,ASSLGLAGYNEQF
NA,13,TRBV14,ASSQDGAGYYGYT
NA,10,TRBV2,ASSEGGNEQF
NA,13,TRBV7-9,ASSWRLAGVYEQY
NA,14,TRBV5-8,ASSLEVGTSGNPQY
NA,13,TRBV28,ASSLVGDISYEQY
NA,10,TRBV5-1,ASSLSFYGYT
many,15,TRBV5-4,ASSLAGGQGGGEKLF
many,10,TRBV2,ATQRGSYEQY
NA,10,TRBV19,ASSTARNEQF
NA,11,TRBV25-1,ASRTTGSDEQF
NA,12,TRBV4-1,ASSLLGTSGVLL
once,13,TRBV5-5,ASSRGGGGNQPQH
NA,13,TRBV11-3,ASSLGGAHTDTQY
NA,17,TRBV11-3,ASSLILALGLSRDYGYT
few,13,TRBV27,ASSFRGTANYEQY
NA,11,TRBV27,ASRGTTYNEQF
NA,12,TRBV10-3,AISEDRAGEKLF
NA,10,TRBV5-1,ASSLQGAEQY
NA,12,TRBV10-3,AISLGWEAETQY
NA,12,TRBV30,AWKRENSYNEQF
once,12,TRBV7-2,ASSARLTNEKLF
NA,12,TRBV11-2,ASSLRPSGNTIY
NA,16,TRBV11-2,ASSFHRRQGVNTGELF
few,13,TRBV7-8,ASSFTRAFSYEQY
NA,10,TRBV7-3,ASGSSPDTQY
few,12,TRBV15,ATSRGGPADEQY
NA,10,TRBV29-1,SGGHGNTEAF
NA,11,TRBV6-1,ASSAGQGVGYT
NA,12,TRBV2,ASSSSGTHNEQF
NA,15,TRBV4-2,ASSHLGQGAHTGELF
NA,15,TRBV27,ASSLSRGQGFSNEQF
NA,11,TRBV30,AWSPSRLAEAF
NA,13,TRBV18,ASSPQGAGTGELF
NA,12,TRBV28,ASSRRQGGYEQY
NA,13,TRBV28,ASTVRSGNVNEQF